This record looks at one TCR beta chain sequence and its context. This CDR3 is 12 amino acids long. Trimming removed 3 bases at V and 5 bases at J, with 6 bases between. Germline CDR1 reads MDHEN; CDR2 reads SYDVKM. TCRdb's table, derived via immunoSEQ multiplex PCR, lists solely in-frame clones and lacks some. The sample lists approximately 42,000 clones; 88% were seen once. The record originates from a study of OX40 agonist ivuxolimab in advanced cancers. Study-level information: Mean age approximately 61 years, range roughly 20 to 85; about 85% male.

The starting material was CD4+ or CD8+ T cells sorted from blood, obtained in a trial of the OX40 agonist ivuxolimab. The receptor was derived from an adult with an advanced solid tumor such as melanoma, head and neck, liver or kidney cancer. This chain joins TRBV28 and TRBJ2-3; D remains ambiguous. The CDR3 nucleotides read TGTGCCAGCAGTTTTTTGGGAGATACGCAGTATTTT. Protein: CASSFLGDTQYF.